The present T cell receptor (beta chain) was sequenced within a study of lymphopenia after photon versus proton radiotherapy. The CDR3 spans 15 residues. The V gene's germline CDR1 is LNHDA and CDR2 SQIVND (reference sequence). Trimming stripped 6 bases from V and 5 bases from J, with 20 bases between. Profiled with immunoSEQ multiplex PCR; TCRdb holds only in-frame clones, not every one. The sample has about 7,500 clones, around nine tenths seen once. The sequences come from peripheral blood, collected from a patient treated with photon-based radiotherapy. This TCR derives from a woman in her seventies with pancreatic cancer. The genes are TRBV19 and TRBJ2-7; maybe TRBD1 (6 bases). This chain's CDR3 is CASRNDWVRGNEQYF. DNA of the CDR3: TGTGCCAGTAGAAACGATTGGGTGAGGGGGAACGAGCAGTACTTC.